The TCR beta chain described here comes from a study of T-cell reconstitution after alpha-beta-depleted transplantation in children. This clonotype was seen many times. Unique molecular identifiers were incorporated into the prepared TCRbeta library. Via MiXCR, TCRdb re-called the PCR reads, giving one row per CDR3 protein. The sample includes about 230,000 distinct CDR3 sequences, about 8.8% seen only once; the top ten take approximately 4.7%. Germline loops: CDR1 KGHDR, CDR2 SFDVKD. Trimming removed 4 bases at V and 5 bases at J, with 7 bases between. CDR3 size: 12 residues. The receptor's source is a human donor who donated a stem cell graft to a child with SCID. This chain connects TRBV24-1 to TRBJ1-1, with D possibly being TRBD1 (6 bases). Sequenced material: PBMCs from the stem cell graft donor, taken from the stem cell graft. The CDR3 DNA is TGTGCCACCAGTGAAGGGGGGACTGAAGCTTTCTTT. The encoded protein is CATSEGGTEAFF.